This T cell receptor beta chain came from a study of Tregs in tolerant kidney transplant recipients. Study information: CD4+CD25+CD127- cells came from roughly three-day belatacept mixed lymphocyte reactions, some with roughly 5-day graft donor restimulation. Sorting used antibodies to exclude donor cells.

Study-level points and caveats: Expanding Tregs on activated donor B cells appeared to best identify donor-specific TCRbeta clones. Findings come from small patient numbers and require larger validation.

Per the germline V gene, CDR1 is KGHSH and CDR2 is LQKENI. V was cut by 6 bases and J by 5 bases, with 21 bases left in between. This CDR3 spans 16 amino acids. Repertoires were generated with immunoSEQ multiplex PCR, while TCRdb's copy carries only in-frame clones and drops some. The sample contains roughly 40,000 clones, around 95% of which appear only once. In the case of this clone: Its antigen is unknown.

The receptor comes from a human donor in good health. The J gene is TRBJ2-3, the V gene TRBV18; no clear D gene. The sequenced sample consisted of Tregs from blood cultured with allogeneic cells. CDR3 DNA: TGTGCCAGCTCTCCGACGGCCAGCACTTGGGGAGATACGCAGTATTTT. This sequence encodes CASSPTASTWGDTQYF. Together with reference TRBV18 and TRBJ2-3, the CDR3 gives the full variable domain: NAGVMQNPRHLVRRRGQEARLRCSPMKGHSHVYWYRQLPEEGLKFMVYLQKENIIDESGMPKERFSAEFPKEGPSILRIQQVVRGDSAAYFCASSPTASTWGDTQYFGPGTRLTVL.